This T cell receptor beta chain appears in the sequencing data of a study of shared clonotypes between healthy human individuals (dated by TCRdb to the early 2020s). For the study in its entirety: The cohort comprised a couple of women and a few men aged 18 to 49 years. For each donor, CD4 naive and CD4 memory were each run on three plates, CD8 naive on two plates, and CD8 memory on one plate. Blood TCR repertoires of roughly five healthy adults were deeply sequenced to estimate repertoire size and the extent of clonotype sharing between individuals. Different laboratories and diverse techniques were used to prepare libraries and sequence TCR repertoires, to increase sequencing depth and limit assay-specific biases. Each donor's leukapheresis produced roughly between roughly 0.9 and 8.9 billion PBMCs.

TCR CDR3 regions were amplified from genomic DNA by multiplex PCR using the deep immunoSEQ assay. Extracted genomic DNA from each cell subset was spread evenly across all wells of several immunoSEQ 96-well plates, with each plate serving as a replicate. For sorted subsets, 200 ng of genomic DNA, equivalent to roughly 30,000 T cell genomes, went into each replicate PCR. Purified libraries were measured with a Qubit 3.0 fluorometer, size-checked on a Bioanalyzer 2100, and measured again with the KAPA Library Quantification kit. A separate single-read 150-cycle Illumina NextSeq 550 flow cell was used to sequence each immunoSEQ 96-well plate. The paper's processing steps were these. The immunoSEQ output contained only junctional sequences without quality scores, so filtering could not match that applied to full-length reads. Sequences were annotated with PyIR, a Python wrapper for IgBLAST v1.9, using IMGT germline references to assign V/J genes and CDR3. Reads with weak V/J assignments (E-value above 1e-6), missing CDR3, stop codons, out-of-frame junctions, or ambiguous translated residues were removed. A V3J clonotype was defined by an identical inferred V gene, J gene, and CDR3 amino acid sequence. The percentage overlap between two repertoires was calculated by dividing the number of shared unique clonotypes by the size of the smaller repertoire. Repertoire richness was assessed with RTK rarefaction, the Chao1 estimator, and Recon v2.1 estimates of unobserved clonotypes. Generation probabilities for all TCRbeta clonotypes obtained by the gDNA method from a handful of donors were computed using OLGA. This is the immuneACCESS table as TCRdb keeps it, with only in-frame sequences that have V and J called. A part of the clones is gone; compared with another copy, unresolved V genes explain less than half, and the rest is unexplained. V and J calls and clone size are as listed in that table; D and trimming were resolved from the DNA. This sample lists more than 2,000,000 clones; around 90% were detected once. The ten largest clones represent roughly 0.13% of the sample.

Donors were healthy HIV-negative adults with no recently reported acute infections or vaccinations. Every donor was a Caucasian adult living in Nashville, Tennessee, USA. CD4+ T cells were enriched by magnetic negative selection; naive cells were then positively selected on CD45RA, and the negative fraction formed the memory subset. After blood collection by leukapheresis, PBMCs were isolated using Ficoll-Histopaque density gradient centrifugation and then cryopreserved in the vapor phase of liquid nitrogen. Analytical flow cytometry was used to check the purity and quantity of every magnetically sorted T cell population. Genomic DNA was isolated from every sorted fraction and measured by UV absorbance on a Nanodrop 2000c. Only one count was recorded for this clone. No antigen is known for it. Base qualities were left out, and no much larger clone turns up one base away. Beyond this particular receptor, the publication reports: Pairwise subsampling led to the expectation that sequencing depth would affect the degree of clonotype sharing among donors. Estimated clonotype richness was generally larger for naive than for memory subsets. Only blood was sampled, and tissue TCR repertoires likely differ from those in blood. Incomplete sequencing was indicated by rarefaction of sorted-subset datasets, despite the large sequencing depth. Across a few donors, approximately 4.6% of naive CD4, approximately 4% of naive CD8, under 2.5% of memory CD4, and approximately 0.4% of memory CD8 clonotypes were shared. Compared with non-shared clonotypes, the clonotypes found in all four sorted-subset donors had higher generation probabilities. The small number of donors limited the genetic and exposure-history diversity represented.

Trimming takes 0 bases off V and 5 bases off J; junction bases not matched to a gene: 12. CDR1 SGHTA and CDR2 FQGNSA were looked up in the germline V gene. From its cysteine to its phenylalanine, the CDR3 spans 17 amino acids. The entry retains the CDR3 DNA only, 51 bases that are in frame from base 1. The sequencing sample was made of naive CD4+ T cells sorted from blood. The cell subset or site label, read with the paper, signifies: CD45RA+ positively selected. The chain employs TRBV7-2 and TRBJ2-7; TRBD1 fits 8 bases in the junction. This receptor was identified in a man aged 18-30 years in good health. At the DNA level, the sequence is TGTGCCAGCAGCTTAGCTACGGGGACAGGTTTCCTCGACGAGCAGTACTTC. Its coded protein is CASSLATGTGFLDEQYF.